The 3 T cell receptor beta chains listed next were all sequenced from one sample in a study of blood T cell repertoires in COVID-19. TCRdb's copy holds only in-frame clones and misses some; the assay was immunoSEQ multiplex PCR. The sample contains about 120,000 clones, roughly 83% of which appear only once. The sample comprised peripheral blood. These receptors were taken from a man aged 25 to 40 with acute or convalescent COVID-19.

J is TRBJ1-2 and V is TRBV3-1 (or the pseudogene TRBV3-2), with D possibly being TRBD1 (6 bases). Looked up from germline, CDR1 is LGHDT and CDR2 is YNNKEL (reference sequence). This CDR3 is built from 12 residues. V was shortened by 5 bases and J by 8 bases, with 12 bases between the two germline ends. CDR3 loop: CASSKQGAGYTF. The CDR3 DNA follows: TGTGCCAGCAGCAAACAGGGCGCGGGCTACACCTTC.

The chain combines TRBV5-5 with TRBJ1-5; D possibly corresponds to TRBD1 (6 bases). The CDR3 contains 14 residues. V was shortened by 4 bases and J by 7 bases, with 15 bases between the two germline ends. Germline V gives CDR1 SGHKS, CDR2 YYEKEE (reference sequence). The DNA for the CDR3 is TGTGCCAGCAGCCCATCGGGGGGGCAGCAGCCCCAGCATTTT. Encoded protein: CASSPSGGQQPQHF. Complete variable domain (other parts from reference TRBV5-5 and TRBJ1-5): DAGVTQSPTHLIKTRGQQVTLRCSPISGHKSVSWYQQVLGQGPQFIFQYYEKEERGRGNFPDRFSARQFPNYSSELNVNALLLGDSALYLCASSPSGGQQPQHFGDGTRLSIL.

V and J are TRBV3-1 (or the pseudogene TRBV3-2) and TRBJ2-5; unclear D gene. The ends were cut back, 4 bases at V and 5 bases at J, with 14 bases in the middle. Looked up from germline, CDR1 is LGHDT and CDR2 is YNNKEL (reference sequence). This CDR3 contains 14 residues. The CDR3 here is CASSPGFSRETQYF. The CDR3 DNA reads TGTGCCAGCAGCCCCGGTTTCTCCCGGGAGACCCAGTACTTC.